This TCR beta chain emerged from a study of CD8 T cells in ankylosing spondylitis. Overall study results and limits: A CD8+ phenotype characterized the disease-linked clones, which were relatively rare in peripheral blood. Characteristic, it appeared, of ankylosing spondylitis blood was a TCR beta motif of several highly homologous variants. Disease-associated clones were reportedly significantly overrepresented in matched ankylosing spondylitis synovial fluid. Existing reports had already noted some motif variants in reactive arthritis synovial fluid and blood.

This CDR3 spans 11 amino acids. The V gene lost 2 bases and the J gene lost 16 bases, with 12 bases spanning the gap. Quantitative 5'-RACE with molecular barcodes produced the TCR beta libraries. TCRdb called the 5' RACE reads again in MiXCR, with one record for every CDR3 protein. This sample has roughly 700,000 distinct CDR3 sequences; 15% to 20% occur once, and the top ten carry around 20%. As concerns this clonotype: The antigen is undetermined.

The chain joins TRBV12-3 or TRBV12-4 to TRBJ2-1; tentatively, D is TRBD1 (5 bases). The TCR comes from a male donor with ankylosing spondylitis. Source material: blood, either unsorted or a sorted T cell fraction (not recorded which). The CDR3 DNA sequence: TGTGCCAGCAGTTTACAGGGCCCTCCATTCTTC. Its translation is CASSLQGPPFF.